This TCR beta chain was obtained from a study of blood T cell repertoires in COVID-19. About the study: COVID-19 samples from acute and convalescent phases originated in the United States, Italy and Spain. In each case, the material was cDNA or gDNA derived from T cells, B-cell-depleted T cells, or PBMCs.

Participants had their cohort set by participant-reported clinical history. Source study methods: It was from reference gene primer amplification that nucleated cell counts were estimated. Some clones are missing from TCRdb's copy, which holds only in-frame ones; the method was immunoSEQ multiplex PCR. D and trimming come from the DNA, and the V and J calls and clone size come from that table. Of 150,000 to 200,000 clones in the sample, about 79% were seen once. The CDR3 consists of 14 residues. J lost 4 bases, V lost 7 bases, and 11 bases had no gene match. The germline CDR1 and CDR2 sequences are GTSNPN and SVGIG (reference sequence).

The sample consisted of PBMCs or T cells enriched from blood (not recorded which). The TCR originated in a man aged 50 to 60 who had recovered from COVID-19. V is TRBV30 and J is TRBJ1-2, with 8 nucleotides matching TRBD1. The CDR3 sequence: CASPQGAFGYGYTF. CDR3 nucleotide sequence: TGTGCCTCACCCCAGGGGGCTTTTGGCTATGGCTACACCTTC.